This T cell receptor beta chain was recorded in a study of Graves' ophthalmopathy and Graves' hyperthyroidism. General study points: With about 87% sensitivity and roughly 76% specificity, a 13-signature model separated ophthalmopathy from stable hyperthyroidism.

Exclusion covered patients with other autoimmune diseases or uncontrolled infections (as well as pregnancy or lactation). PBMCs were density-gradient isolated from approximately 10 ml fresh blood. This clonotype was picked up many times. Its antigen remains unidentified. Amplification from RNA transcripts yielded the TCR beta CDR3 regions. HTBI primers were used in a first-round RT-PCR, which preceded a second-round multiplex PCR. Each CDR3 protein gets one entry after TCRdb re-called the multiplex PCR reads with MiXCR. Of a few hundred thousand distinct CDR3 sequences listed, around 19% are singletons. This CDR3 is built from 16 residues. V gave up 0 bases and J gave up 7 bases; unmatched junction bases: 8. Germline V gene sequence: CDR1 MNHEY, CDR2 SVGAGI.

The sequenced sample consisted of peripheral blood. The source is a woman younger than 30 with Graves' ophthalmopathy. The V call is TRBV6-5, the J call TRBJ1-5, with 8 bases lining up with TRBD1. The CDR3 loop reads CASSYSSQGTGQPQHF. CDR3 sequence (DNA): TGTGCCAGCAGTTACTCATCACAGGGGACAGGACAGCCCCAGCATTTT.